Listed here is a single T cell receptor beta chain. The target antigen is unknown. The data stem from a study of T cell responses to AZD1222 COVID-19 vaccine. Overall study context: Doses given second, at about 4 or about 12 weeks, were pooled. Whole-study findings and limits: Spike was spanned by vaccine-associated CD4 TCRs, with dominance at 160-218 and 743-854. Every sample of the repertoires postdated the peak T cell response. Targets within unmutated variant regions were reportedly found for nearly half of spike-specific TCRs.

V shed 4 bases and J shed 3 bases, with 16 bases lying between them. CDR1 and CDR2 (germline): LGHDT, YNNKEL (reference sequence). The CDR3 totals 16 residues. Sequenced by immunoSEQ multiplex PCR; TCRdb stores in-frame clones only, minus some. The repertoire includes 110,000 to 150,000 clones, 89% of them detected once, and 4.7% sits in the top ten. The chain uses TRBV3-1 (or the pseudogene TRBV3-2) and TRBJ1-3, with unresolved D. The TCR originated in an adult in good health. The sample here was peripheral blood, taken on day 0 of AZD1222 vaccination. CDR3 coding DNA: TGTGCCAGCAGCCTCGATGGGTATTCTTTTGGAAACACCATATATTTT. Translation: CASSLDGYSFGNTIYF.